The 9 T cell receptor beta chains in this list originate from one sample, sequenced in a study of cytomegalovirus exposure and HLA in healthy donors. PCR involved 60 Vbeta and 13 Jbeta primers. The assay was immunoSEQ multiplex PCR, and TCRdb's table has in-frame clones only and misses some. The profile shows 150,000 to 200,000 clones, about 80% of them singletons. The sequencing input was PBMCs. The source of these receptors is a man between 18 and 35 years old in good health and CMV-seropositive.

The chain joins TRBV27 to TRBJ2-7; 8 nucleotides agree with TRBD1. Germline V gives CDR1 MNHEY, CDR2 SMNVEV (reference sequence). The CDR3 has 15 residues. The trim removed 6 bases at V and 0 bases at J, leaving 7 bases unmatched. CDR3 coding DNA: TGTGCCAGCAGCCCCCGACAGGGGAGCTCCTACGAGCAGTACTTC. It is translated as CASSPRQGSSYEQYF.

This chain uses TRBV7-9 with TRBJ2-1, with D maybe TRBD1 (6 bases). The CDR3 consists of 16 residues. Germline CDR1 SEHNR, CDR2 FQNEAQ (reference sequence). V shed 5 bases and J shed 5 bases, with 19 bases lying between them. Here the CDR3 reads CASSTPTGLYDNEQFF. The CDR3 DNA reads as TGTGCCAGCAGCACCCCGACAGGACTTTACGACAATGAGCAGTTCTTC. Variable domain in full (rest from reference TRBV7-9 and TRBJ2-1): DTGVSQNPRHKITKRGQNVTFRCDPISEHNRLYWYRQTLGQGPEFLTYFQNEAQLEKSRLLSDRFSAERPKGSFSTLEIQRTEQGDSAMYLCASSTPTGLYDNEQFFGPGTRLTVL.

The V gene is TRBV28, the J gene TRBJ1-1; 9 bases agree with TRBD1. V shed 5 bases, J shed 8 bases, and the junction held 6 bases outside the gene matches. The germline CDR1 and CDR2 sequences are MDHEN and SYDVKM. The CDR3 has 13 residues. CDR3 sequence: CASSTDRGKEAFF. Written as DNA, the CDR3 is TGTGCCAGCAGTACCGACAGGGGGAAAGAAGCTTTCTTT.

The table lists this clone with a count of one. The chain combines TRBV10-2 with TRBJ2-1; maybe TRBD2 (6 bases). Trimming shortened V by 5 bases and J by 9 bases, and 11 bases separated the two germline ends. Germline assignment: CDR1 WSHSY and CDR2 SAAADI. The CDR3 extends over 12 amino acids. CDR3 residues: CASSRGVGEQFF. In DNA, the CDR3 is TGCGCCAGCAGTCGCGGGGTCGGTGAGCAGTTCTTC.

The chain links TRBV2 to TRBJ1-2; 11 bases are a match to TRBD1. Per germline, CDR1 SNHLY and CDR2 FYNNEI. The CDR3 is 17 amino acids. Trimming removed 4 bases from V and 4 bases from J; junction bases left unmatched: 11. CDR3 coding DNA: TGTGCCAGCAGTGCCAATACCGGGACAGGGGGTAGCTATGGCTACACCTTC. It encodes CASSANTGTGGSYGYTF.

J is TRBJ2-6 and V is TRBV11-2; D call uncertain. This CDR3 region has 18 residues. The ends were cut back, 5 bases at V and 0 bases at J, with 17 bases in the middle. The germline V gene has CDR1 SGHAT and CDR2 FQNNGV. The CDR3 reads CASSPNRGIVSGANVLTF. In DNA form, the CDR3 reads TGTGCCAGCAGCCCGAATAGAGGTATAGTCTCTGGGGCCAACGTCCTGACTTTC.

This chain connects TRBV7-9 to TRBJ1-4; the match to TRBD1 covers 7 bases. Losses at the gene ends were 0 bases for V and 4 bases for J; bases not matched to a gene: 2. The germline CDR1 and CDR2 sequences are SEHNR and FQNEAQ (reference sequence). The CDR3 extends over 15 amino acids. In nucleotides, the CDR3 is TGTGCCAGCAGCTTAGCCGGGACAGTTAATGAAAAACTGTTTTTT. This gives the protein CASSLAGTVNEKLFF.

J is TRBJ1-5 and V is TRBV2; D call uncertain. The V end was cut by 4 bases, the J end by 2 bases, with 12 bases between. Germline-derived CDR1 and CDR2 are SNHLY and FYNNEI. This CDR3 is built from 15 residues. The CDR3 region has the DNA TGTGCCAGCAGTGTGGGAGGCGGGGGCAATCAGCCCCAGCATTTT. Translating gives CASSVGGGGNQPQHF.

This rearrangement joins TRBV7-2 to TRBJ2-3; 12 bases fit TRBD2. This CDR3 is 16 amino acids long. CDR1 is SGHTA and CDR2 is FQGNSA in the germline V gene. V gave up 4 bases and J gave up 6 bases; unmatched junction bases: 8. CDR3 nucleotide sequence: TGTGCCAGCAGCTCCGGACTAGCGGGATATGGTGATACGCAGTATTTT. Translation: CASSSGLAGYGDTQYF.